Given below is one TCR beta chain in context. Its target is not known. Regarding treatment: approximately 18 received Ad26.COV2.S at low or high dose, single or two shots; roughly five received placebo; per-sample allocation not given. Specimens were obtained on day 63 following the first vaccine or placebo injection. Its platform was an Ad26 vector, and its expressed antigen was Wuhan-strain SARS-CoV-2 spike. The CDR3 is 16 residues long. CDR1 is PRHDT and CDR2 is FYEKMQ in the germline V gene (reference sequence). With 7 bases clipped from V and 5 bases from J, the junction kept 16 bases outside the gene matches. These data are taken from a study of Ad26.COV2.S vaccination and SARS-CoV-2 variants. Overall study findings and caveats: Measurements of TCR breadth and depth may have given underestimates of the total T cell responses. Placebo recipients trailed vaccine recipients in spike-specific TCR breadth. The authors reported substantial breadth in spike-specific CD8+ and CD4+ T cell responses after vaccination.

Assay: immunoSEQ multiplex PCR; the TCRdb copy retains only in-frame clones and omits some. The sample records approximately 410,000 clones, roughly 90% being singletons. The source of this sequence is a person between 18 and 60 years old who received the Ad26.COV2.S COVID-19 vaccine or a placebo. The sample in question was peripheral blood, obtained in a trial of Ad26.COV2.S vaccine versus placebo. This rearrangement joins TRBV13 to TRBJ1-1; 7 positions match TRBD1. For the CDR3, the DNA is TGTGCCAGCACCCTCCGAACAGGGGAATGGAGGACTGAAGCTTTCTTT. Amino acid sequence: CASTLRTGEWRTEAFF.